These T cell receptor beta chains were read from a single sample in a study of blood T cell repertoires in COVID-19. TCRdb's table, derived via immunoSEQ multiplex PCR, lists solely in-frame clones and lacks some. The sample contains 60,000 to 70,000 clones, around 89% of which appear only once. Sequencing used PBMCs or T cells enriched from blood (not recorded which). These receptors were taken from a woman between 40 and 50 years old who had recovered from COVID-19. CDR3s include the opening cysteine and the closing phenylalanine or tryptophan. D genes are given only for firm matches. Where a row states a size, it is once, few, many or the class of an expanded clone; other rows omit it.

v_gene	abundance	d_gene	j_gene	CDR3nt	CDR3aa
TRBV4-1	NA	TRBD1	TRBJ2-7	TGCGCCAGCAGCCACCCCGGGACAGGGTTGTACGAGCAGTACTTC	CASSHPGTGLYEQYF
TRBV7-2	NA	NA	TRBJ1-1	TGTGCCAGCAGCTTAGGGCAGGGGACCACTGAAGCTTTCTTT	CASSLGQGTTEAFF
TRBV7-8	NA	NA	TRBJ1-2	TGTGCCAGCAGCTTATTAAGGACAGACTATGGCTACACCTTC	CASSLLRTDYGYTF
TRBV7-9	NA	TRBD1	TRBJ1-2	TGTGCCAGCAGCCTTGGACAGGGGGCAGATGGCTACACCTTC	CASSLGQGADGYTF
TRBV6-5	NA	NA	TRBJ1-4	TGTGCCAGCAGTTACTCAGGGCCGGGGGGTAATGAAAAACTGTTTTTT	CASSYSGPGGNEKLFF
TRBV11-3	NA	TRBD1	TRBJ2-7	TGTGCCAGCAGCTTGCAGGGGGACTCCTACGAGCAGTACTTC	CASSLQGDSYEQYF
TRBV9	NA	TRBD2	TRBJ2-2	TGTGCCAGCAGCGTAGGTAGCGGGGGGATAACCGGGGAGCTGTTTTTT	CASSVGSGGITGELFF
TRBV10-3	NA	NA	TRBJ2-3	TGTGCCATCAGTGAGTCGGGCCCAGATACGCAGTATTTT	CAISESGPDTQYF
TRBV18	NA	NA	TRBJ2-3	TGTGCCAGCTCACTAAGCCGCGGGACAGATACGCAGTATTTT	CASSLSRGTDTQYF
TRBV11-2	NA	NA	TRBJ2-6	TGTGCCAGCAGCCTACAAGGACTGAGTGGGGCCAACGTCCTGACTTTC	CASSLQGLSGANVLTF
TRBV6-2/TRBV6-3	NA	NA	TRBJ2-1	TGTGCCAGCAGTTATGGGACAAAATACAATGAGCAGTTCTTC	CASSYGTKYNEQFF
TRBV21-1	NA	NA	TRBJ2-5	TGTGCCAGCAGCAACGAGACTGACCTAAGGTGGTACCGAGAGACCCAGTACTTC	CASSNETDLRWYRETQYF
TRBV5-4	once	NA	TRBJ2-7	TGTGCCAGCACCAAGGGGGGGGGATACGAGCAGTACTTC	CASTKGGGYEQYF
TRBV5-1	NA	NA	TRBJ1-1	TGCGCCAGCAGCTTGGGGGTGACAGCCCAGAACACTGAAGCTTTCTTT	CASSLGVTAQNTEAFF
TRBV6-5	NA	NA	TRBJ2-7	TGTGCCAGCAGTTACTCAAGACTGTCCTACGAGCAGTACTTC	CASSYSRLSYEQYF
TRBV28	NA	NA	TRBJ2-3	TGTGCCAGCAGTTTACCCCTCTTGTCGGATACGCAGTATTTT	CASSLPLLSDTQYF
TRBV18	NA	NA	TRBJ2-5	TGTGCCAGCTCCCCAGCCCAGGGACAAGAGACCCAGTACTTC	CASSPAQGQETQYF
TRBV7-8	once	TRBD2	TRBJ2-5	TGTGCCAGCAGCTTAGGGGCGGGGGGCCACCAAGAGACCCAGTACTTC	CASSLGAGGHQETQYF
TRBV10-3	NA	NA	TRBJ1-5	TGTGCCGTGGGGACACAGGATAGCAATCAGCCCCAGCATTTT	CAVGTQDSNQPQHF
TRBV6-1	NA	TRBD2	TRBJ2-2	TGTGCCAGCAGTGAGGGGACTAGCGACACCGGGGAGCTGTTTTTT	CASSEGTSDTGELFF
TRBV5-1	NA	TRBD2	TRBJ2-1	TGCGCCAGCAGGGCACTCCAGCGGGGGGGCCTCTACCCCTACAATGAGCAGTTCTTC	CASRALQRGGLYPYNEQFF
TRBV5-4	NA	NA	TRBJ1-1	TGTGCAGCCGGGTTGGGGAACACTGAAGCTTTCTTT	CAAGLGNTEAFF
TRBV29-1	once	TRBD1	TRBJ1-2	TGCAGCGTTGGGACAGGGAGAAGGTATGGCTACACCTTC	CSVGTGRRYGYTF
TRBV6-4	few	NA	TRBJ1-1	TGTGCCAGCGCCAGGGTGGTTGGCACTGAAGCTTTCTTT	CASARVVGTEAFF
TRBV7-9	once	TRBD1	TRBJ2-7	TGTGCCAGCAGCTTCGAGGACAGGGGGCTTTACGAGCAGTACTTC	CASSFEDRGLYEQYF
TRBV2	NA	NA	TRBJ1-1	TGTGCCATTCAGCGAGTCCTGGGAAGGGGCACTGAAGCTTTCTTT	CAIQRVLGRGTEAFF
TRBV19	NA	TRBD1	TRBJ1-1	TGTGCCAGTAGTATCGACTCCCCCGACAGGGGTTGGGACACTGAAGCTTTCTTT	CASSIDSPDRGWDTEAFF
TRBV7-2	NA	TRBD1	TRBJ2-3	TGTGCCAGCAGGTCCTCAGGGGGCTCAGATACGCAGTATTTT	CASRSSGGSDTQYF
TRBV12-3/TRBV12-4	NA	NA	TRBJ2-7	TGTGCCAGCAGTTCCCGACCGGGCGGGGAGCAGTACTTC	CASSSRPGGEQYF
TRBV20-1	once	NA	TRBJ2-5	TGCAGTGCTAGTCATGAGTCTAGGGGCGAGACCCAGTACTTC	CSASHESRGETQYF
TRBV11-3	once	NA	TRBJ2-7	TGTGCCAGCAGCATTAAAACGTGGTATCGGTCCTACGAGCAGTACTTC	CASSIKTWYRSYEQYF